Below, 5 T cell receptor beta chains from the same sample are listed, as sequenced in a study of identical twins. TCRdb fed the 5' RACE reads into MiXCR, producing one record per CDR3 protein. The sample holds hundreds of thousands of distinct CDR3 sequences; about 7.5% are singletons and the top ten take 1.9%. These sequences were also reported in another study, on yellow fever vaccine responses in identical twins.

Sequences were obtained from memory (CD45RO+) T cells sorted from blood. Every receptor here comes from a woman aged 18-29 years in good health.

This clonotype was recorded many times. The chain links TRBV29-1 to TRBJ1-1; a weak D match, TRBD1 (6 bases). Trimming cost V 7 bases and J 1 base, with 10 bases left between them. Germline assignment: CDR1 SQVTM and CDR2 ANQGSEA. The CDR3 consists of 12 residues. The CDR3: CSGTGPNTEAFF. CDR3 sequence (DNA): TGCAGCGGCACAGGGCCGAACACTGAAGCTTTCTTT.

This sequence joins TRBV28 and TRBJ2-1, with 9 bases that match TRBD1. The CDR3 extends over 13 amino acids. Trimming took 7 bases from V and 6 from J; bases not matched to a gene: 4. Germline V gene data show CDR1 as MDHEN and CDR2 as SYDVKM. As DNA, the CDR3 is TGTGCCAGCATTATGACAGGGGGCAATGAGCAGTTCTTC. Its protein is CASIMTGGNEQFF. Based on the CDR3 plus reference TRBV28 and TRBJ2-1, the full variable domain is DVKVTQSSRYLVKRTGEKVFLECVQDMDHENMFWYRQDPGLGLRLIYFSYDVKMKEKGDIPEGYSVSREKKERFSLILESASTNQTSMYLCASIMTGGNEQFFGPGTRLTVL.

The chain is built from TRBV15 and TRBJ2-1; D remains ambiguous. Trimming cost V 1 base and J 6 bases, with 4 bases left between them. The length of the CDR3 is 12 residues. Germline CDR1 reads LNHNV; CDR2 reads YYDKDF (reference sequence). This chain's CDR3 is CATSRVGNEQFF. The DNA for the CDR3 is TGTGCCACCAGCAGAGTAGGCAATGAGCAGTTCTTC.

This clonotype appeared a few times. The gene calls are TRBV10-3 and TRBJ2-3; 8 bases line up with TRBD1. The CDR3 loop spans 14 amino acids. Germline CDR1 is ENHRY and CDR2 is SYGVKD. Losses at the gene ends were 5 bases for V and 5 bases for J; bases not matched to a gene: 6. CDR3 sequence (DNA): TGTGCCATCAGTTACGACAGGGGTGGAGATACGCAGTATTTT. The encoded protein is CAISYDRGGDTQYF.

V usage is TRBV7-4 and J usage is TRBJ2-1, with D maybe TRBD2 (5 bases). This CDR3 is 11 amino acids long. V lost 6 bases to trimming and J lost 12 bases, with 12 bases between them. The germline CDR1 and CDR2 sequences are SGHVT and SQSDAQ. CDR3: CASRWERGQFF. CDR3 DNA sequence: TGTGCCAGCAGATGGGAGCGTGGGCAGTTCTTC.